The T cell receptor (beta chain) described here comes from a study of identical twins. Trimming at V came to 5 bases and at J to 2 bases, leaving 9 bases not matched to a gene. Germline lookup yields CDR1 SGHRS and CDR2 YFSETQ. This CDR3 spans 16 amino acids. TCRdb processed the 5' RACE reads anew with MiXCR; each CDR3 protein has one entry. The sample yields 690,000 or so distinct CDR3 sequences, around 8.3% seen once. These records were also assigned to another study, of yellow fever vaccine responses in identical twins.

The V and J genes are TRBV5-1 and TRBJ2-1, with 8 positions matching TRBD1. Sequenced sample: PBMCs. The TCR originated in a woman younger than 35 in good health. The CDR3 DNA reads TGCGCCAGCAGTAACCCGGACAGGGACCCCTACAATGAGCAGTTCTTC. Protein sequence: CASSNPDRDPYNEQFF.